A single sample is the source of the 29 T cell receptor beta chains below, sequenced in a study of T cell changes during pregnancy in multiple sclerosis. Profiled with immunoSEQ multiplex PCR; TCRdb holds only in-frame clones, not every one. The profile shows 37,000 or so clones, approximately 94% of them singletons. This specimen was peripheral blood, taken in the third trimester of pregnancy. These receptors all come from a female donor with multiple sclerosis, enrolled in a pregnancy study.

The rearrangement joins TRBV5-6 to TRBJ2-7; possibly TRBD1 for D (5 bases). Per the germline V gene, CDR1 is SGHDT and CDR2 is YYEEEE. The V end was cut by 4 bases, the J end by 3 bases, with 8 bases between. The CDR3 is made up of 12 amino acids. CDR3 in amino acids: CASSKRGYEQYF. As DNA, the CDR3 is TGTGCCAGCAGCAAAAGGGGCTACGAGCAGTACTTC. Together with reference TRBV5-6 and TRBJ2-7, the CDR3 gives the full variable domain: DAGVTQSPTHLIKTRGQQVTLRCSPKSGHDTVSWYQQALGQGPQFIFQYYEEEERQRGNFPDRFSGHQFPNYSSELNVNALLLGDSALYLCASSKRGYEQYFGPGTRLTVT.

The rearrangement links TRBV27 to TRBJ1-5, with D tentatively TRBD1 (5 bases). This CDR3 has 17 residues. Germline lookup yields CDR1 MNHEY and CDR2 SMNVEV (reference sequence). The V end was cut by 5 bases, the J end by 0 bases, with 17 bases between. The chain's CDR3 is CASSPRQTPFSNQPQHF. The CDR3 DNA follows: TGTGCCAGCAGTCCACGACAGACCCCCTTTAGCAATCAGCCCCAGCATTTT.

This chain connects TRBV29-1 to TRBJ2-3; TRBD2 aligns across 8 bases. CDR3 length: 15 residues. The V segment lost 4 bases and the J segment 1 base; nucleotides outside the gene matches: 7. Germline assignment: CDR1 SQVTM and CDR2 ANQGSEA. This chain's CDR3 is CSVGRLTSGTDTQYF. CDR3 sequence (DNA): TGCAGCGTTGGGAGGTTGACTAGCGGCACAGATACGCAGTATTTT.

The J gene is TRBJ2-7, the V gene TRBV27; TRBD2 matches at 10 bases. The CDR3 length is 18 residues. V dropped 2 bases and J dropped 2; count of bases not matched to a gene: 12. Germline CDR1 and CDR2: MNHEY and SMNVEV (reference sequence). The CDR3 nucleotides read TGTGCCAGCAGTTTAAATCGCCCGGGACTAGCGTCGACCTACGAGCAGTACTTC. This encodes CASSLNRPGLASTYEQYF.

The chain is built from TRBV7-2 and TRBJ2-1; 11 bases line up with TRBD2. The V segment lost 5 bases and the J segment 10 bases; nucleotides outside the gene matches: 13. The CDR3 covers 16 residues. The germline V gene encodes CDR1 SGHTA and CDR2 FQGNSA. The CDR3 region is CASSRPTSGGLREQFF. As DNA, the CDR3 is TGTGCCAGCAGCCGGCCCACTAGCGGGGGTCTGAGGGAGCAGTTCTTC. The full variable domain, rest sourced from reference TRBV7-2 and TRBJ2-1, is GAGVSQSPSNKVTEKGKDVELRCDPISGHTALYWYRQSLGQGLEFLIYFQGNSAPDKSGLPSDRFSAERTGGSVSTLTIQRTQQEDSAVYLCASSRPTSGGLREQFFGPGTRLTVL.

The genes are TRBV11-2 and TRBJ2-5, with 13 bases matching TRBD2. This CDR3 is 16 amino acids long. J was trimmed by 5 bases and V by 4 bases; bases with no gene match: 7. Germline assignment: CDR1 SGHAT and CDR2 FQNNGV. This CDR3 is CASSYRTSGRGETQYF. The CDR3 nucleotides are TGTGCCAGCAGCTACCGGACTAGCGGGAGAGGGGAGACCCAGTACTTC.

V usage is TRBV27 and J usage is TRBJ1-2, with 7 bases that match TRBD1. The germline CDR1 and CDR2 sequences are MNHEY and SMNVEV (reference sequence). The ends lost 8 bases at V and 3 bases at J; junction bases unmatched: 6. The CDR3 has 13 residues. CDR3 residues: CASHRTGDYGYTF. As DNA, the CDR3 is TGTGCCAGCCATAGAACAGGGGACTATGGCTACACCTTC.

The gene calls are TRBV13 and TRBJ2-1, with 8 bases matching TRBD1. The germline gives CDR1 PRHDT, CDR2 FYEKMQ (reference sequence). Trimming at V came to 7 bases and at J to 6 bases, leaving 14 bases not matched to a gene. The CDR3 covers 16 residues. CDR3 loop: CASNRDWTGMGNEQFF. For the CDR3, the DNA is TGTGCCAGCAATAGAGACTGGACAGGGATGGGCAATGAGCAGTTCTTC.

V gene TRBV15 combines with J gene TRBJ1-6; possible D gene TRBD1, 5 bases. CDR1 and CDR2 (germline): LNHNV, YYDKDF (reference sequence). V was trimmed by 0 bases and J by 10 bases, leaving 13 bases between them. The CDR3 spans 15 residues. The CDR3 here is CATSREPQGGSPLHF. CDR3 DNA: TGTGCCACCAGCAGAGAACCGCAGGGTGGGTCACCCCTCCACTTT.

The rearrangement uses TRBV7-9 and TRBJ2-7; 8 bases match TRBD1. V lost 10 bases to trimming and J lost 3 bases; unmatched junction nucleotides: 11. CDR1 and CDR2 from the germline V gene are SEHNR and FQNEAQ (reference sequence). This CDR3 spans 14 amino acids. CDR3 residues: CATEGTTGGYEQYF. The CDR3 region has the DNA TGTGCCACCGAGGGGACAACAGGGGGCTACGAGCAGTACTTC.

This sequence joins TRBV5-4 and TRBJ2-5; 9 nucleotides line up with TRBD1. Germline CDR1 is SGHNT and CDR2 is YYREEE (reference sequence). The CDR3 has 16 amino acids. V lost 4 bases and J lost 6; bases outside the gene matches: 13. For the CDR3, the DNA is TGTGCCAGCAGCGCCCGCGCGGGACAGGGTCGGAAGACCCAGTACTTC. Encoded protein: CASSARAGQGRKTQYF.

The chain uses TRBV5-4 and TRBJ2-3, with D maybe TRBD1 (5 bases). Germline CDR1 SGHNT, CDR2 YYREEE (reference sequence). The ends were cut back, 2 bases at V and 2 bases at J, with 12 bases in the middle. CDR3 size: 15 residues. The CDR3 DNA is TGTGCCAGCAGCTTCCCGACAGCCATCACAGATACGCAGTATTTT. Translated: CASSFPTAITDTQYF. Full variable domain (rest looked up from reference TRBV5-4 and TRBJ2-3): ETGVTQSPTHLIKTRGQQVTLRCSSQSGHNTVSWYQQALGQGPQFIFQYYREEENGRGNFPPRFSGLQFPNYSSELNVNALELDDSALYLCASSFPTAITDTQYFGPGTRLTVL.

The chain uses TRBV19 and TRBJ2-2; 9 nucleotides line up with TRBD2. The length of the CDR3 is 15 residues. From germline, CDR1 is LNHDA and CDR2 SQIVND (reference sequence). V lost 5 bases, J lost 4 bases, and 5 bases stayed unmatched. CDR3 region: CASSATSGFTGELFF. The CDR3 coding sequence is TGTGCCAGTAGTGCGACTAGCGGTTTCACCGGGGAGCTGTTTTTT.

The chain recombines TRBV9 with TRBJ2-1; TRBD2 aligns across 12 bases. Germline loops: CDR1 SGDLS, CDR2 YYNGEE. This CDR3 spans 16 amino acids. Trimming took 0 bases from V and 10 from J; bases not matched to a gene: 8. CDR3: CASSVGASGRAEEQFF. The CDR3 DNA is TGTGCCAGCAGCGTAGGAGCTAGCGGGAGGGCTGAGGAGCAGTTCTTC.

The gene calls are TRBV19 and TRBJ1-1; no clear D. V lost 2 bases, J lost 0 bases, and 10 bases lay in between. Germline lookup yields CDR1 LNHDA and CDR2 SQIVND (reference sequence). This CDR3 is 15 amino acids long. The CDR3 spells CASSITDGMNTEAFF. CDR3 nucleotide sequence: TGTGCCAGTAGTATAACAGACGGAATGAACACTGAAGCTTTCTTT. Using reference TRBV19 and TRBJ1-1 for the parts outside the CDR3, the full variable domain is DGGITQSPKYLFRKEGQNVTLSCEQNLNHDAMYWYRQDPGQGLRLIYYSQIVNDFQKGDIAEGYSVSREKKESFPLTVTSAQKNPTAFYLCASSITDGMNTEAFFGQGTRLTVV.

This chain uses TRBV7-8 with TRBJ2-5, with 9 bases identical to TRBD2. CDR3 length: 17 residues. Germline lookup yields CDR1 SGHVS and CDR2 FQNEAQ. V lost 1 base, J lost 1 base, and 7 bases stayed unmatched. The CDR3 loop reads CASSLGNPAGGQETQYF. CDR3 nucleotide sequence: TGTGCCAGCAGCTTAGGTAACCCAGCGGGGGGCCAAGAGACCCAGTACTTC.

The chain carries TRBV6-5 and TRBJ2-7; 7 bases map to TRBD2. This CDR3 spans 13 amino acids. Germline lookup yields CDR1 MNHEY and CDR2 SVGAGI. V was pared by 6 bases and J by 2 bases, with 4 bases of the junction left unmatched. The CDR3: CASRSLATYEQYF. CDR3 DNA sequence: TGTGCCAGCAGATCACTAGCGACCTACGAGCAGTACTTC.

The chain joins TRBV30 to TRBJ2-2; 9 positions agree with TRBD1. The CDR3 is 15 residues long. Germline V CDR1 and CDR2: GTSNPN, SVGIG (reference sequence). After removal of 4 bases from V and 6 bases from J, the junction contained 9 bases not matched to a gene. The CDR3 spells CAWKDRQGDSGELFF. Written as DNA, the CDR3 is TGTGCCTGGAAGGATAGACAGGGGGACTCCGGGGAGCTGTTTTTT.

This clone showed up just once. The CDR3 sequence is CASSQDLYQDYGYTF. The CDR3 region has the DNA TGTGCCAGCAGCCAAGATTTATACCAGGACTATGGCTACACCTTC. The gene calls are TRBV14 and TRBJ1-2, with D unclear. Trimming pared 0 bases from V and 3 bases from J, leaving 11 bases between. The CDR3 spans 15 residues. The germline V gene has CDR1 SGHDN and CDR2 FVKESK.

The chain employs TRBV6-1 and TRBJ1-2; the D is unclear. Trimming pared 2 bases from V and 4 bases from J, leaving 5 bases between. The length of the CDR3 is 12 residues. The germline V gene has CDR1 MNHNS and CDR2 SASEGT. The DNA for the CDR3 is TGTGCCAGCAGTGAAACAGTCTATGGCTACACCTTC. Residues: CASSETVYGYTF.

The V call is TRBV28, the J call TRBJ2-1; tentative D call: TRBD2 (6 bases). Between the trimmed V and J ends, which lost 7 bases and 0 bases, there was a span of 19 bases. Germline V gene data show CDR1 as MDHEN and CDR2 as SYDVKM. The CDR3 spans 17 residues. CDR3 in amino acids: CASTPAGTLDSYNEQFF. CDR3 nucleotides: TGTGCCAGCACACCGGCCGGGACTCTGGACTCCTACAATGAGCAGTTCTTC.

This clone was recorded once. The chain couples TRBV5-8 to TRBJ1-5; weak D call: TRBD1 (5 bases). Germline values: CDR1 SGHTS, CDR2 YDEGEE. Trimming left V 4 bases short and J 4 bases short, with 18 bases between. The CDR3 covers 16 residues. CDR3 coding DNA: TGTGCCAGCAGCCATTTAGGGGTAACCCTTAATCAGCCCCAGCATTTT. Translating it yields CASSHLGVTLNQPQHF.

The DNA for the CDR3 is TGTGCCTGCCATAGGGGGAGGGCCTCCTACAATGAGCAGTTCTTC. Protein sequence: CACHRGRASYNEQFF. The V call is TRBV2, the J call TRBJ2-1, with a weak D call TRBD2 (7 bases). There are 15 residues in the CDR3. Germline V gene sequence: CDR1 SNHLY, CDR2 FYNNEI. Deletions cut 11 bases from V and 0 bases from J, with 17 bases between.

This chain joins TRBV11-3 and TRBJ1-2, with TRBD1 matching over 7 bases. The germline CDR1 and CDR2 sequences are SGHNT and YENEEA. Trimming at V came to 4 bases and at J to 8 bases, leaving 13 bases not matched to a gene. The CDR3 totals 15 residues. The CDR3 reads CASSSTNTGAGGYTF. The CDR3 DNA follows: TGTGCCAGCAGCTCCACAAATACAGGGGCGGGCGGCTACACCTTC. Combining the CDR3 with reference TRBV11-3 and TRBJ1-2 gives the whole variable domain EAGVVQSPRYKIIEKKQPVAFWCNPISGHNTLYWYLQNLGQGPELLIRYENEEAVDDSQLPKDRFSAERLKGVDSTLKIQPAELGDSAVYLCASSSTNTGAGGYTFGSGTRLTVV.

The chain carries TRBV7-2 and TRBJ2-1, with D possibly matching TRBD2 (5 bases). The germline gives CDR1 SGHTA, CDR2 FQGNSA. V was cut by 0 bases and J by 7 bases, with 19 bases left in between. The CDR3 is 17 amino acids. DNA for the CDR3: TGTGCCAGCAGCTTAGCGCTGATACTAGTGGGCTTTAATGAGCAGTTCTTC. Translated: CASSLALILVGFNEQFF.

For the CDR3, the DNA is TGTGCCAGCAGCCTACTAGCGGGGGCCCTCTACAATGAGCAGTTCTTC. This encodes CASSLLAGALYNEQFF. J is TRBJ2-1 and V is TRBV7-3, with TRBD2 identical over 11 bases. Germline CDR1 SGHTA, CDR2 FQGTGA. V lost 5 bases, J lost 3 bases, and 6 bases stayed unmatched. This CDR3 has 16 residues.

V is TRBV5-5 and J is TRBJ1-5; D gene ambiguous. V lost 1 base to trimming and J lost 0 bases, with 11 bases between them. The CDR3 is 16 residues long. Germline V CDR1 and CDR2: SGHKS, YYEKEE (reference sequence). CDR3 loop: CASSLLGGDSNQPQHF. The CDR3 DNA reads TGTGCCAGCAGCTTGTTAGGCGGGGATAGCAATCAGCCCCAGCATTTT.

This chain joins TRBV5-8 and TRBJ2-3, with TRBD2 identical over 8 bases. V shed 4 bases and J 4 bases; nucleotides not matched to a gene: 5. Germline CDR1 and CDR2: SGHTS and YDEGEE. The CDR3 covers 14 residues. The CDR3 bases are TGTGCCAGCAGCGGCGGGACTAGGGCAGATACGCAGTATTTT. It yields the protein CASSGGTRADTQYF.

The chain couples TRBV19 to TRBJ1-3; D not resolved. Germline assignment: CDR1 LNHDA and CDR2 SQIVND (reference sequence). CDR3 size: 14 residues. Trimming left V 3 bases short and J 0 bases short, with 6 bases between. DNA of the CDR3: TGTGCCAGTAGTATTACAAACTCTGGAAACACCATATATTTT. This encodes CASSITNSGNTIYF.